A selection of T cell receptor beta chains follows, all from one sample in a study of blood T cell repertoires in COVID-19. TCRdb keeps only in-frame clones here, not all; method: immunoSEQ multiplex PCR. This sample has roughly 200,000 clones; around 86% occur once, and the top ten carry about 5.6%. Material for sequencing was PBMCs or T cells enriched from blood (not recorded which). The receptor set was obtained from a man aged 40-49 years with acute COVID-19. Both conserved end residues are part of each CDR3. The D gene is left open where the match is weak. Where a row states a size, it is once, few, many or the class of an expanded clone; other rows omit it.

d_call | j_call | clone_size | v_call | cdr3_aa | cdr3_nt
- | TRBJ2-2 | - | TRBV18 | CASSPGSNTGELFF | TGTGCCAGCTCACCGGGTAGCAACACCGGGGAGCTGTTTTTT
- | TRBJ2-2 | once | TRBV27 | CASRFRGNTGELFF | TGTGCCAGCAGATTTCGGGGGAACACCGGGGAGCTGTTTTTT
- | TRBJ2-5 | - | TRBV6-5 | CASAASQETQYF | TGTGCCAGCGCGGCCAGCCAAGAGACCCAGTACTTC
- | TRBJ1-4 | - | TRBV9 | CASSEGEGEKLFF | TGTGCCAGCAGCGAAGGGGAGGGTGAAAAACTGTTTTTT
- | TRBJ2-6 | - | TRBV2 | CASSSDSSGANVLTF | TGTGCCAGCAGTTCGGACAGCTCTGGGGCCAACGTCCTGACTTTC
TRBD2 | TRBJ2-1 | - | TRBV28 | CASNPLAGPYNEQFF | TGTGCCAGCAACCCACTAGCGGGCCCCTACAATGAGCAGTTCTTC
- | TRBJ1-5 | - | TRBV7-6 | CASSPMAGVPQPQHF | TGTGCCAGCAGCCCCATGGCCGGGGTGCCTCAGCCCCAGCATTTT
- | TRBJ1-1 | - | TRBV12-2 | CASRLVRPLGVNTEAFF | TGTGCAAGTCGCTTAGTTCGGCCACTAGGAGTGAACACTGAAGCTTTCTTT
TRBD2 | TRBJ2-5 | - | TRBV12-3/TRBV12-4 | CASTGLVGETQYF | TGTGCCAGCACCGGACTAGTTGGAGAGACCCAGTACTTC
- | TRBJ2-7 | - | TRBV2 | CASSDVGLGGDFHSYEQYF | TGTGCCAGCAGTGATGTGGGGCTAGGGGGAGATTTTCACTCCTACGAGCAGTACTTC
- | TRBJ2-7 | - | TRBV5-1 | CASSFSSDSSTYEQYF | TGCGCCAGCAGCTTCTCATCGGACAGCTCCACCTACGAGCAGTACTTC
TRBD2 | TRBJ2-1 | once | TRBV2 | CASSSTSAADNEQFF | TGTGCCAGCAGCAGCACTAGCGCCGCGGACAATGAGCAGTTCTTC
TRBD1 | TRBJ1-1 | - | TRBV18 | CASSPQGARYTEAFF | TGTGCCAGCTCACCTCAGGGGGCGAGGTACACTGAAGCTTTCTTT
- | TRBJ2-7 | - | TRBV27 | CASSLLSGIPYEQYF | TGTGCCAGCAGTTTATTGTCAGGGATACCCTACGAGCAGTACTTC
TRBD2 | TRBJ2-7 | few | TRBV7-9 | CASSSGLAGEFYEQYF | TGTGCCAGCAGCTCGGGACTAGCGGGAGAATTCTACGAGCAGTACTTC
- | TRBJ2-6 | once | TRBV27 | CASSLSHSGANVLTF | TGTGCCAGCAGTTTATCTCACTCTGGGGCCAACGTCCTGACTTTC
TRBD2 | TRBJ2-1 | - | TRBV9 | CASSVSGTSGRHNEQFF | TGTGCCAGCAGCGTGTCCGGGACTAGCGGGAGACACAATGAGCAGTTCTTC
TRBD2 | TRBJ2-2 | - | TRBV5-4 | CASRSTGTSGSFALTGELFF | TGTGCCAGCAGATCCACCGGGACTAGCGGGAGTTTCGCCTTAACCGGGGAGCTGTTTTTT
- | TRBJ2-1 | - | TRBV7-9 | CASSLGPGQFF | TGTGCCAGCAGCTTAGGTCCGGGGCAGTTCTTC
- | TRBJ1-6 | - | TRBV27 | CASTCNSPLHF | TGTGCCAGCACCTGTAATTCACCCCTCCACTTT
TRBD1 | TRBJ2-3 | - | TRBV18 | CASSYGTGEDTQYF | TGTGCCAGCTCATACGGGACAGGCGAAGATACGCAGTATTTT
TRBD1 | TRBJ1-6 | - | TRBV30 | CAWTSGTGGYSPLHF | TGTGCCTGGACTTCCGGGACAGGGGGTTATTCACCCCTCCACTTT
- | TRBJ1-1 | - | TRBV7-9 | CASSFTGSGQNTEAFF | TGTGCCAGCAGCTTTACCGGGTCCGGACAGAACACTGAAGCTTTCTTT
TRBD2 | TRBJ2-1 | - | TRBV3-1/TRBV3-2 | CASSQGRLAGGQSSYNEQFF | TGTGCCAGCAGCCAAGGACGTCTAGCGGGAGGCCAGAGCTCCTACAATGAGCAGTTCTTC
TRBD2 | TRBJ2-2 | - | TRBV4-3 | CASSQELAGNTGELFF | TGCGCCAGCAGCCAAGAACTAGCGGGTAACACCGGGGAGCTGTTTTTT
- | TRBJ2-5 | - | TRBV7-9 | CASSPQGTQETQYF | TGTGCCAGCAGCCCACAGGGCACGCAAGAGACCCAGTACTTC
- | TRBJ2-5 | - | TRBV21-1 | CASSKETGYLPSPEETQYF | TGTGCCAGCAGCAAAGAGACAGGGTATCTACCTAGCCCTGAAGAGACCCAGTACTTC
- | TRBJ1-6 | - | TRBV7-9 | CASSPGQFGSPLHF | TGTGCCAGCAGCCCTGGACAGTTCGGATCACCCCTCCACTTT
- | TRBJ1-2 | - | TRBV9 | CASSAPTGMNYGYTF | TGTGCCAGCAGCGCCCCGACAGGAATGAACTATGGCTACACCTTC
- | TRBJ2-2 | - | TRBV10-1 | CASSEPRDGGSRGHTGELFF | TGCGCCAGCAGTGAGCCCAGAGACGGCGGCTCACGCGGGCACACCGGGGAGCTGTTTTTT
- | TRBJ2-1 | - | TRBV4-2 | CASSRSIGRRFENNEQFF | TGTGCCAGCAGCCGAAGTATTGGTCGGCGGTTTGAGAACAATGAGCAGTTCTTC
TRBD1 | TRBJ1-4 | - | TRBV7-2 | CASSSDRQGGEKLFF | TGTGCCAGCAGCTCGGACCGACAGGGAGGAGAAAAACTGTTTTTT
- | TRBJ2-1 | - | TRBV7-6 | CASSLNWEDEQFF | TGTGCCAGCAGCTTAAATTGGGAGGATGAGCAGTTCTTC
TRBD1 | TRBJ2-7 | few | TRBV7-2 | CASREQGAPLYEQYF | TGTGCCAGCAGGGAACAGGGGGCTCCCCTCTACGAGCAGTACTTC
TRBD1 | TRBJ1-1 | - | TRBV24-1 | CATSETDRVGTEAFF | TGTGCCACCAGTGAAACGGACAGGGTGGGCACTGAAGCTTTCTTT